These 31 T cell receptor beta chains were all obtained from the same sample, sequenced in a study of shared clonotypes between healthy human individuals. TCRdb keeps only in-frame clones here, not all; method: immunoSEQ multiplex PCR. The sample records fewer than 1.8 million clones, 98% being singletons. Sequenced sample: naive CD4+ T cells sorted from blood. Regarding subset: CD45RA+ positively selected. Receptor source: a young man in good health.

The genes are TRBV19 and TRBJ2-1; 12 bases align to TRBD2. Germline V gives CDR1 LNHDA, CDR2 SQIVND (reference sequence). There are 15 residues in the CDR3. V lost 5 bases, J lost 6 bases, and 5 bases stayed unmatched. CDR3 DNA sequence: TGTGCCAGTAGTGAGACTAGCGGGAGCTTCAATGAGCAGTTCTTC. This gives the protein CASSETSGSFNEQFF.

The rearrangement joins TRBV18 to TRBJ2-1; D possibly corresponds to TRBD2 (6 bases). V lost 3 bases and J 5 bases, leaving 23 bases between the germline ends. This CDR3 contains 18 residues. The germline gives CDR1 KGHSH, CDR2 LQKENI. CDR3 coding DNA: TGTGCCAGCTCACCTACGGCTACCGTGGAGGGGCGCGACAATGAGCAGTTCTTC. It specifies CASSPTATVEGRDNEQFF.

This rearrangement joins TRBV5-4 to TRBJ2-3; 7 bases map to TRBD1. Germline CDR1 and CDR2: SGHNT and YYREEE (reference sequence). The CDR3 contains 14 residues. CDR3: CAGGRPSSTDTQYF. The CDR3 bases are TGTGCAGGGGGCAGGCCATCTAGCACAGATACGCAGTATTTT. The full variable domain, with the rest looked up from reference TRBV5-4 and TRBJ2-3, is ETGVTQSPTHLIKTRGQQVTLRCSSQSGHNTVSWYQQALGQGPQFIFQYYREEENGRGNFPPRFSGLQFPNYSSELNVNALELDDSALYLCAGGRPSSTDTQYFGPGTRLTVL.

The chain links TRBV20-1 to TRBJ2-7; 9 bases align to TRBD2. The germline CDR1 and CDR2 sequences are DFQATT and SNEGSKA (reference sequence). This CDR3 has 11 residues. Germline trimming cut 0 bases from V and 13 bases from J; bases unmatched to any gene: 4. The CDR3 nucleotides are TGCAGTGCTAGAGATCCAGCGGGAGGTTACTTC. This translates into CSARDPAGGYF.

The sample holds a few counts of this clone. The chain links TRBV7-3 to TRBJ2-5, with D perhaps assigned TRBD1 or TRBD2 (5 bases each). Trimming removed 5 bases from V and 3 bases from J, with 13 bases in between. The CDR3 contains 14 residues. Germline V gene sequence: CDR1 SGHTA, CDR2 FQGTGA. DNA for the CDR3: TGTGCCAGCAGCCCCGGGGCGGCAGAAGAGACCCAGTACTTC. It translates to CASSPGAAEETQYF.

The rearrangement links TRBV27 to TRBJ1-3; D is ambiguous. The CDR3 spans 16 residues. Trimming shortened V by 3 bases and J by 0 bases, and 12 bases separated the two germline ends. CDR1 and CDR2 from the germline V gene are MNHEY and SMNVEV (reference sequence). The CDR3 here is CASSFPPGSSGNTIYF. The CDR3 DNA sequence: TGTGCCAGCAGTTTCCCCCCAGGCTCCTCTGGAAACACCATATATTTT.

The gene calls are TRBV7-2 and TRBJ2-1; TRBD2 matches at 9 bases. Germline values: CDR1 SGHTA, CDR2 FQGNSA. With V trimmed by 3 bases and J by 6 bases, 6 bases remained unmatched. The length of the CDR3 is 15 residues. The chain's CDR3 is CASSFSTSGSNEQFF. DNA of the CDR3: TGTGCCAGCAGCTTTTCGACTAGCGGCAGCAATGAGCAGTTCTTC.

V and J are TRBV11-2 and TRBJ2-1; 15 bases are a match to TRBD2. With 3 bases clipped from V and 13 bases from J, the junction kept 10 bases outside the gene matches. CDR3 length equals 16 residues. CDR1 SGHAT and CDR2 FQNNGV come from the germline V gene. In DNA, the CDR3 is TGTGCCAGCAGCTTTGTTACGGGGACTAGCGGGAGGAGACAGTTCTTC. Protein sequence: CASSFVTGTSGRRQFF.

This sequence joins TRBV7-2 and TRBJ2-7; 8 bases match TRBD2. Germline assignment: CDR1 SGHTA and CDR2 FQGNSA. V shed 5 bases, J shed 6 bases, and the junction held 12 bases outside the gene matches. The CDR3 has 15 amino acids. DNA for the CDR3: TGTGCCAGCAGCAAAGAGGGGGGACTAGTAGGCGAGCAGTACTTC. Protein product: CASSKEGGLVGEQYF.

This rearrangement joins TRBV5-4 to TRBJ1-1; no definite D call. The CDR3 covers 14 residues. Germline V gene sequence: CDR1 SGHNT, CDR2 YYREEE (reference sequence). The V gene lost 4 bases and the J gene lost 2 bases, with 12 bases spanning the gap. The CDR3 DNA reads as TGTGCCAGCAGCCCCGGCGGAGCCAACACTGAAGCTTTCTTT. Its translation is CASSPGGANTEAFF.

This chain uses TRBV19 with TRBJ2-3; D assignment may be TRBD1 or TRBD2 (5 bases each). Germline CDR1 is LNHDA and CDR2 is SQIVND (reference sequence). CDR3 length equals 18 residues. Trimming shortened V by 6 bases and J by 2 bases, and 24 bases separated the two germline ends. The CDR3 spells CASSPHKEDTENTDTQYF. The CDR3 region has the DNA TGTGCCAGTAGCCCACACAAGGAGGACACCGAGAACACAGATACGCAGTATTTT.

The chain employs TRBV9 and TRBJ2-3; the D gene is possibly TRBD2 (6 bases). Germline lookup yields CDR1 SGDLS and CDR2 YYNGEE. This CDR3 comprises 17 residues. Trimming took 3 bases from V and 0 from J, leaving 17 bases between them. The CDR3 DNA reads TGTGCCAGCAGCGCGGTCGGAGGGGAGTTGAGCACAGATACGCAGTATTTT. This codes for CASSAVGGELSTDTQYF.

The chain has TRBV9 and TRBJ1-1, with D maybe TRBD1 (6 bases). With 5 bases removed from V and 1 base from J, the gap between germline ends came to 9 bases. This CDR3 is 13 amino acids long. Germline CDR1 SGDLS, CDR2 YYNGEE. In nucleotides, the CDR3 is TGTGCCAGCAGTAGGGGGTCGAACACTGAAGCTTTCTTT. Protein: CASSRGSNTEAFF. Supplemented by reference TRBV9 and TRBJ1-1, the full variable domain reads DSGVTQTPKHLITATGQRVTLRCSPRSGDLSVYWYQQSLDQGLQFLIQYYNGEERAKGNILERFSAQQFPDLHSELNLSSLELGDSALYFCASSRGSNTEAFFGQGTRLTVV.

V gene TRBV5-5 combines with J gene TRBJ2-3; D gene ambiguous. The CDR3 length is 15 residues. Germline V CDR1 and CDR2: SGHKS, YYEKEE (reference sequence). V lost 4 bases to trimming and J lost 0 bases, with 12 bases between them. This chain's CDR3 is CASSPPGVSTDTQYF. DNA of the CDR3: TGTGCCAGCAGCCCCCCCGGAGTTAGCACAGATACGCAGTATTTT.

This rearrangement joins TRBV11-3 to TRBJ2-1; no clear D gene. The CDR3 has 16 amino acids. CDR1 is SGHNT, CDR2 YENEEA, per germline. V lost 5 bases and J lost 4, with 18 bases in between. The CDR3 region has the DNA TGTGCCAGCAGCCCATCCCGCGGAGCCGCTTACAATGAGCAGTTCTTC. Protein sequence: CASSPSRGAAYNEQFF. The full variable domain, its missing parts supplied by reference TRBV11-3 and TRBJ2-1, is EAGVVQSPRYKIIEKKQPVAFWCNPISGHNTLYWYLQNLGQGPELLIRYENEEAVDDSQLPKDRFSAERLKGVDSTLKIQPAELGDSAVYLCASSPSRGAAYNEQFFGPGTRLTVL.

The chain is built from TRBV4-1 and TRBJ2-7, with a possible D match to TRBD2 (6 bases). This CDR3 region has 17 residues. The V gene's germline CDR1 is MGHRA and CDR2 YSYEKL. V lost 0 bases, J lost 3 bases, and 18 bases lay in between. Written as DNA, the CDR3 is TGCGCCAGCAGCCAAGAAGTTGGGGTAGCGGTAATCTACGAGCAGTACTTC. Protein: CASSQEVGVAVIYEQYF.

The chain recombines TRBV14 with TRBJ2-1; tentative D call: TRBD1 (5 bases). This CDR3 is 17 amino acids long. Trimming took off 4 bases at V and 4 bases at J, with 20 bases between the two ends. The germline CDR1 and CDR2 sequences are SGHDN and FVKESK. CDR3 nucleotide sequence: TGTGCCAGCAGCCCCCGGCTGGGCAGGGTAATGTACAATGAGCAGTTCTTC. This translates into CASSPRLGRVMYNEQFF.

The rearrangement uses TRBV28 and TRBJ1-2; TRBD1 is a possible D gene (5 bases). The CDR3 covers 15 residues. Trimming cost V 4 bases and J 4 bases, with 16 bases left between them. CDR1 is MDHEN, CDR2 SYDVKM, per germline. The CDR3 sequence: CASSSPGQTRYGYTF. The CDR3 nucleotides are TGTGCCAGCAGTTCCCCCGGACAAACCCGCTATGGCTACACCTTC.

The V gene is TRBV5-4, the J gene TRBJ2-1; perhaps TRBD2 as D (6 bases). The CDR3 is 17 residues long. Per the germline V gene, CDR1 is SGHNT and CDR2 is YYREEE (reference sequence). V was cut by 7 bases and J by 5 bases, with 25 bases left in between. The CDR3 region is CASPSYKARAGNNEQFF. The CDR3 bases are TGTGCCAGCCCATCCTACAAGGCTAGGGCGGGGAACAATGAGCAGTTCTTC.

The chain carries TRBV6-5 and TRBJ2-7, with 11 nucleotides matching TRBD2. This CDR3 has 14 amino acids. After removal of 7 bases from V and 3 bases from J, the junction contained 5 bases not matched to a gene. Germline assignment: CDR1 MNHEY and CDR2 SVGAGI. CDR3 loop: CASTKGTSGYEQYF. CDR3 nucleotides: TGTGCCAGCACTAAAGGGACTAGCGGCTACGAGCAGTACTTC.

The chain recombines TRBV13 with TRBJ2-3; 11 positions match TRBD2. J lost 4 bases, V lost 0 bases, and 12 bases had no gene match. From germline, CDR1 is PRHDT and CDR2 FYEKMQ (reference sequence). This CDR3 contains 19 residues. CDR3 nucleotide sequence: TGTGCCAGCAGCTTAGGCCACCGGCGTAGCGGGAGGGTTGCAGATACGCAGTATTTT. Protein product: CASSLGHRRSGRVADTQYF.

V and J are TRBV6-1 and TRBJ2-7; D is unclear. Trimming pared 6 bases from V and 7 bases from J, leaving 22 bases between. The V gene's germline CDR1 is MNHNS and CDR2 SASEGT. This CDR3 has 15 amino acids. CDR3 region: CASSSSTGPLGEQYF. CDR3 nucleotides: TGTGCCAGCAGCTCTTCCACGGGTCCCCTGGGTGAGCAGTACTTC.

For the CDR3, the DNA is TGTGCCAGCAGCTCTCGGACTAGCGGAACGTACAATGAGCAGTTCTTC. Translated: CASSSRTSGTYNEQFF. J is TRBJ2-1 and V is TRBV7-6; 10 bases map to TRBD2. The trim removed 4 bases at V and 4 bases at J, leaving 7 bases unmatched. CDR1 is SGHVS, CDR2 FNYEAQ, per germline. The CDR3 covers 16 residues.

This chain links TRBV5-1 with TRBJ1-1; D call uncertain. Per the germline V gene, CDR1 is SGHRS and CDR2 is YFSETQ. V was pared by 3 bases and J by 3 bases, with 18 bases between. The CDR3 runs 16 residues. CDR3 loop: CASSSEGGLRDTEAFF. The CDR3 DNA reads TGCGCCAGCAGCTCTGAAGGCGGACTAAGGGACACTGAAGCTTTCTTT.

CDR3 sequence reads: CASTPLGGANEKLFF. Here the CDR3 DNA reads TGTGCCAGCACTCCGCTGGGGGGCGCTAATGAAAAACTGTTTTTT. This chain links TRBV27 with TRBJ1-4, with D tentatively TRBD1 (6 bases). V shed 7 bases and J shed 3 bases, with 15 bases lying between them. The CDR3 contains 15 residues. CDR1 is MNHEY and CDR2 is SMNVEV in the germline V gene (reference sequence).

This chain links TRBV30 with TRBJ2-1, with a weak D call TRBD2 (6 bases). Per the germline V gene, CDR1 is GTSNPN and CDR2 is SVGIG (reference sequence). The CDR3 length is 18 residues. The V end was cut by 3 bases, the J end by 4 bases, with 25 bases between. The CDR3 bases are TGTGCCTGGAGCCCTCCTATAATTGGCGGGGCCCGATACAATGAGCAGTTCTTC. It is translated as CAWSPPIIGGARYNEQFF.

The chain has TRBV7-3 and TRBJ2-3, with 7 bases fitting TRBD1. Germline loops: CDR1 SGHTA, CDR2 FQGTGA. J lost 2 bases, V lost 0 bases, and 8 bases had no gene match. The CDR3 is 17 residues long. The DNA of the CDR3 is TGTGCCAGCAGCTTAACAGGCACAGGGGCCCTCACAGATACGCAGTATTTT. It encodes CASSLTGTGALTDTQYF.

This chain connects TRBV2 to TRBJ2-2; a weak D match, TRBD2 (5 bases). The germline V and J ends were trimmed by 3 bases and 8 bases, with 10 bases remaining between them. Germline CDR1 reads SNHLY; CDR2 reads FYNNEI. The length of the CDR3 is 13 residues. This chain's CDR3 is CASSDFGGGELFF. In DNA, the CDR3 is TGTGCCAGCAGTGATTTCGGAGGAGGGGAGCTGTTTTTT. Full variable domain (outside the CDR3, taken from reference TRBV2 and TRBJ2-2): EPEVTQTPSHQVTQMGQEVILRCVPISNHLYFYWYRQILGQKVEFLVSFYNNEISEKSEIFDDQFSVERPDGSNFTLKIRSTKLEDSAMYFCASSDFGGGELFFGEGSRLTVL.

This chain uses TRBV30 with TRBJ2-2, with 10 bases that match TRBD1. The CDR3 is 16 residues long. In germline, CDR1 is GTSNPN, CDR2 SVGIG (reference sequence). Losses at the gene ends were 2 bases for V and 6 bases for J; bases not matched to a gene: 9. CDR3 bases: TGTGCCTGGAGTCCCGTAGGGGGGACAGGGGCCGGGGAGCTGTTTTTT. Translation gives CAWSPVGGTGAGELFF.

This chain joins TRBV6-1 and TRBJ1-5, with 7 bases lining up with TRBD1. The germline V gene has CDR1 MNHNS and CDR2 SASEGT. The V and J ends lost 5 bases and 4 bases, in that order; junction bases with no gene match: 8. This CDR3 region has 15 residues. CDR3 coding DNA: TGTGCCAGCAGTAGCGGGACAGCGACGAATCAGCCCCAGCATTTT. Residues: CASSSGTATNQPQHF.

The V and J genes are TRBV28 and TRBJ2-1, with unresolved D. The germline V gene encodes CDR1 MDHEN and CDR2 SYDVKM. Trimming shortened V by 2 bases and J by 9 bases, and 14 bases separated the two germline ends. This CDR3 comprises 14 residues. CDR3 sequence (DNA): TGTGCCAGCAGTTTACCCACCCCCAGCACTGAGCAGTTCTTC. Translating it yields CASSLPTPSTEQFF.